These T cell receptor beta chains were read from a single sample in a study of T cell changes during pregnancy in multiple sclerosis. Here immunoSEQ multiplex PCR was the method, and the copy in TCRdb shows in-frame clones only, minus some. The sample has tens of thousands of clones, over 80% seen once. This sample comprised CD4+ T cells from peripheral blood mononuclear cells, obtained in the third trimester of pregnancy. These receptors originate from a female donor with multiple sclerosis, enrolled in a pregnancy study. Each CDR3 is given with its conserved first and last residue. D genes are given only for firm matches. Clone size is stated in some rows and not others, as once, few, many or a class when expanded.

v_call: TRBV6-5; j_call: TRBJ2-7; clone_size: .; d_call: TRBD2; cdr3_aa: CASRSLAGPYEQYF; cdr3_nt: TGTGCCAGCAGATCGTTAGCGGGACCCTACGAGCAGTACTTC
v_call: TRBV27; j_call: TRBJ1-1; clone_size: .; d_call: TRBD1; cdr3_aa: CASSITGDRTEAFF; cdr3_nt: TGTGCCAGCAGTATTACAGGGGATCGCACTGAAGCTTTCTTT
v_call: TRBV5-1; j_call: TRBJ2-1; clone_size: .; d_call: TRBD1; cdr3_aa: CASSPGQGGYNEQFF; cdr3_nt: TGCGCCAGCAGCCCCGGACAGGGAGGCTACAATGAGCAGTTCTTC
v_call: TRBV19; j_call: TRBJ2-2; clone_size: .; d_call: .; cdr3_aa: CASSIEGFSDTGELFF; cdr3_nt: TGTGCCAGTAGTATAGAGGGCTTTTCAGACACCGGGGAGCTGTTTTTT
v_call: TRBV7-2; j_call: TRBJ2-1; clone_size: .; d_call: .; cdr3_aa: CASSSGGEQFF; cdr3_nt: TGTGCCAGCAGCTCCGGCGGTGAGCAGTTCTTC
v_call: TRBV7-9; j_call: TRBJ1-3; clone_size: once; d_call: TRBD1; cdr3_aa: CASSLDRAGNTIYF; cdr3_nt: TGTGCCAGCAGCCTAGACAGGGCTGGAAACACCATATATTTT
v_call: TRBV4-1; j_call: TRBJ2-5; clone_size: .; d_call: TRBD2; cdr3_aa: CASSRSPSGQETQYF; cdr3_nt: TGCGCCAGCAGCCGCTCGCCTAGCGGTCAAGAGACCCAGTACTTC
v_call: TRBV29-1; j_call: TRBJ2-5; clone_size: .; d_call: TRBD1; cdr3_aa: CSVGVGTGGGETQYF; cdr3_nt: TGCAGCGTTGGGGTGGGGACAGGGGGCGGTGAGACCCAGTACTTC
v_call: TRBV7-6; j_call: TRBJ2-5; clone_size: once; d_call: TRBD1; cdr3_aa: CASSFRTGGLQTQYF; cdr3_nt: TGTGCCAGCAGCTTTAGGACAGGGGGTTTACAGACCCAGTACTTC
v_call: TRBV2; j_call: TRBJ2-7; clone_size: .; d_call: .; cdr3_aa: CASSRDLGSYEQYF; cdr3_nt: TGTGCCAGCAGCCGCGATCTAGGTTCCTACGAGCAGTACTTC
v_call: TRBV27; j_call: TRBJ2-7; clone_size: .; d_call: TRBD2; cdr3_aa: CASSFFGGGLADREQYF; cdr3_nt: TGTGCCAGCAGTTTTTTCGGGGGGGGACTAGCGGACAGAGAGCAGTACTTC
v_call: TRBV28; j_call: TRBJ2-7; clone_size: once; d_call: TRBD2; cdr3_aa: CASRSAGGGEQYF; cdr3_nt: TGTGCCAGCAGATCAGCGGGAGGGGGCGAGCAGTACTTC
v_call: TRBV5-4; j_call: TRBJ2-1; clone_size: .; d_call: TRBD2; cdr3_aa: CASSLRLAGVGEQFF; cdr3_nt: TGTGCCAGCAGCTTAAGGCTAGCGGGAGTAGGTGAGCAGTTCTTC
v_call: TRBV6-6; j_call: TRBJ1-4; clone_size: .; d_call: .; cdr3_aa: CASRPGMSNEKLFF; cdr3_nt: TGTGCCAGCAGGCCCGGGATGTCGAATGAAAAACTGTTTTTT
v_call: TRBV4-2; j_call: TRBJ2-3; clone_size: .; d_call: TRBD2; cdr3_aa: CASSPLAGDADTQYF; cdr3_nt: TGTGCCAGCAGCCCCCTAGCGGGAGACGCAGATACGCAGTATTTT
v_call: TRBV6-5; j_call: TRBJ2-1; clone_size: .; d_call: .; cdr3_aa: CATNRVDSGNEQFF; cdr3_nt: TGTGCCACCAATAGAGTGGACTCTGGGAATGAGCAGTTCTTC
v_call: TRBV7-8; j_call: TRBJ2-7; clone_size: .; d_call: .; cdr3_aa: CASSPHDSAWEQYF; cdr3_nt: TGTGCCAGCAGCCCCCACGACTCTGCTTGGGAGCAGTACTTC